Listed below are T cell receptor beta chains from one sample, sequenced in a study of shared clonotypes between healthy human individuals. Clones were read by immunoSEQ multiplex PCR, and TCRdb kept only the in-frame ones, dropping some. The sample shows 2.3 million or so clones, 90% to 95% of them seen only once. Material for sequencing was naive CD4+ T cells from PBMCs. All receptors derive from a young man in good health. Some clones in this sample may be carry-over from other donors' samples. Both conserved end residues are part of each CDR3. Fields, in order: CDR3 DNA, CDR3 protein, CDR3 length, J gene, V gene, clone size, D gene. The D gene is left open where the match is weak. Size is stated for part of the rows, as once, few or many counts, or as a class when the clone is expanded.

DNA: TGTGCCAGCAGTTTTGAACTAGCGGGAAGCGGGGAGCTGTTTTTT
CDR3: CASSFELAGSGELFF
length: 15
J: TRBJ2-2
V: TRBV27
size: .
D: TRBD2

DNA: TGTGCCGCCCCCTGGGACAGGGGCCGCCTCTACGAGCAGTACTTC
CDR3: CAAPWDRGRLYEQYF
length: 15
J: TRBJ2-7
V: TRBV6-1
size: .
D: TRBD1

DNA: TGTGCCAGTAGTACCTGGGGGGGACAATACACTGAAGCTTTCTTT
CDR3: CASSTWGGQYTEAFF
length: 15
J: TRBJ1-1
V: TRBV19
size: .
D: .

DNA: TGTGCCAGCATTGCGACTAGCGGATTCTACGAGCAGTACTTC
CDR3: CASIATSGFYEQYF
length: 14
J: TRBJ2-7
V: TRBV28
size: .
D: TRBD2

DNA: TGCGCCAGCAGCTTACAGGGTTTTATTAGTGATGAGCAGTTCTTC
CDR3: CASSLQGFISDEQFF
length: 15
J: TRBJ2-1
V: TRBV5-1
size: .
D: .

DNA: TGTGCCAGCTCACAGGACGGAGATGAAGCTTTCTTT
CDR3: CASSQDGDEAFF
length: 12
J: TRBJ1-1
V: TRBV18
size: few
D: .

DNA: TGTGCCAGCAGCTTGCGGTTGGCAGCAACTAATGAAAAACTGTTTTTT
CDR3: CASSLRLAATNEKLFF
length: 16
J: TRBJ1-4
V: TRBV5-6
size: .
D: .

DNA: TGTGCCAGTAGGGACAGGGCTAATGAAAAACTGTTTTTT
CDR3: CASRDRANEKLFF
length: 13
J: TRBJ1-4
V: TRBV19
size: .
D: TRBD1

DNA: TGTGCCAGCACCCCAGTCGGCAGGGCCGGGGAAGATACGCAGTATTTT
CDR3: CASTPVGRAGEDTQYF
length: 16
J: TRBJ2-3
V: TRBV27
size: .
D: .

DNA: TGCGCCAGCAGTGCCAGTTCCTACGAGCAGTACTTC
CDR3: CASSASSYEQYF
length: 12
J: TRBJ2-7
V: TRBV10-1
size: .
D: .

DNA: TGCGCCAGCTTCCAGGGGAGGCCTGGGGCCAACGTCCTGACTTTC
CDR3: CASFQGRPGANVLTF
length: 15
J: TRBJ2-6
V: TRBV5-1
size: once
D: .

DNA: TGCGCCAGCAGCCCCATTAGCGGGGCCTCCTACAATGAGCAGTTCTTC
CDR3: CASSPISGASYNEQFF
length: 16
J: TRBJ2-1
V: TRBV5-1
size: .
D: TRBD2

DNA: TGCGCCAGCAGCTTAGGACCCGAGGGCTACGAGCAGTACTTC
CDR3: CASSLGPEGYEQYF
length: 14
J: TRBJ2-7
V: TRBV5-1
size: .
D: .

DNA: TGTGCCAGCAGCCTCCTACGGACTAGCGGGAGCACAGATACGCAGTATTTT
CDR3: CASSLLRTSGSTDTQYF
length: 17
J: TRBJ2-3
V: TRBV11-2
size: .
D: TRBD2

DNA: TGTGCCAGCAGCCCCCTGGAGGGGACTGGACCCTACAATGAGCAGTTCTTC
CDR3: CASSPLEGTGPYNEQFF
length: 17
J: TRBJ2-1
V: TRBV7-2
size: .
D: .

DNA: TGTGCCAGCGGGAACACTGAAGCTTTCTTT
CDR3: CASGNTEAFF
length: 10
J: TRBJ1-1
V: TRBV5-8
size: .
D: .

DNA: TGTGCCAGCAGCACGGGGACAGGGGCCAACACAGATACGCAGTATTTT
CDR3: CASSTGTGANTDTQYF
length: 16
J: TRBJ2-3
V: TRBV11-3
size: .
D: TRBD1

DNA: TGCAGCGTTGTGTATGGGGGTTACTCTAAGGATCAGCCCCAGCATTTT
CDR3: CSVVYGGYSKDQPQHF
length: 16
J: TRBJ1-5
V: TRBV29-1
size: .
D: .

DNA: TGTGCCAGCGAGGACAGGAACTTTTCACCCCTCCACTTT
CDR3: CASEDRNFSPLHF
length: 13
J: TRBJ1-6
V: TRBV28
size: .
D: TRBD1

DNA: TGTGCCAGCTCACCAAGACTAGCGGAGAACACCGGGGAGCTGTTTTTT
CDR3: CASSPRLAENTGELFF
length: 16
J: TRBJ2-2
V: TRBV18
size: .
D: TRBD2

DNA: TGTGCCAGCAGCTCATTACCTCCCGGGACAGGGAACACTGAAGCTTTCTTT
CDR3: CASSSLPPGTGNTEAFF
length: 17
J: TRBJ1-1
V: TRBV7-2
size: .
D: TRBD1

DNA: TGTGCCAGCAGCTTACAGGGGGACACTGAAGCTTTCTTT
CDR3: CASSLQGDTEAFF
length: 13
J: TRBJ1-1
V: TRBV7-3
size: .
D: TRBD1

DNA: TGCGCCAGCAGCCCCCTCCCCCTAGCGGGAGGAAGCTACGAGCAGTACTTC
CDR3: CASSPLPLAGGSYEQYF
length: 17
J: TRBJ2-7
V: TRBV10-1
size: .
D: TRBD2

DNA: TGTGCCAGCAGCTTAGTTAGCGGGACAGCTAACTATGGCTACACCTTC
CDR3: CASSLVSGTANYGYTF
length: 16
J: TRBJ1-2
V: TRBV7-2
size: .
D: TRBD1

DNA: TGTGCCAGCAGCCCGGATCGACGTTCCTACGAGCAGTACTTC
CDR3: CASSPDRRSYEQYF
length: 14
J: TRBJ2-7
V: TRBV13
size: .
D: .

DNA: TGTGCCAGCAGCGTAAATGGGAGAGACACCGGGGAGCTGTTTTTT
CDR3: CASSVNGRDTGELFF
length: 15
J: TRBJ2-2
V: TRBV9
size: once
D: .

DNA: TGCAGCACCAGTGAGACAGATACGCAGTATTTT
CDR3: CSTSETDTQYF
length: 11
J: TRBJ2-3
V: TRBV29-1
size: once
D: .

DNA: TGTGCCAGCAGCTGGGTGGCGGGACTTTCCTACGAGCAGTACTTC
CDR3: CASSWVAGLSYEQYF
length: 15
J: TRBJ2-7
V: TRBV13
size: .
D: .

DNA: TGTGCCATCAAGGCTAGCTACAATGAGCAGTTCTTC
CDR3: CAIKASYNEQFF
length: 12
J: TRBJ2-1
V: TRBV10-3
size: .
D: .

DNA: TGTGCCAGCAGTTTTCCACCCGGGACACAAACCTACGAGCAGTACTTC
CDR3: CASSFPPGTQTYEQYF
length: 16
J: TRBJ2-7
V: TRBV28
size: once
D: .

DNA: TGTGCCTCCGGCCCTGGGACTAGCCCAAACAAGAGAATGTCGGCCCAGTACTTC
CDR3: CASGPGTSPNKRMSAQYF
length: 18
J: TRBJ2-5
V: TRBV19
size: .
D: TRBD2

DNA: TGTGCCAGCTCACCGGACAGCGAGCAGTTCTTC
CDR3: CASSPDSEQFF
length: 11
J: TRBJ2-1
V: TRBV18
size: .
D: .

DNA: TGTGCCAGCAGCTTAGTGAGGGGGCTCACCGGGGAGCTGTTTTTT
CDR3: CASSLVRGLTGELFF
length: 15
J: TRBJ2-2
V: TRBV11-2
size: .
D: TRBD1

DNA: TGTGCCAGCAGCGGTCATCGGGGGACTGAAGCTTTCTTT
CDR3: CASSGHRGTEAFF
length: 13
J: TRBJ1-1
V: TRBV7-3
size: .
D: .

DNA: TGTGCCAGCAGTTTATACGGACAGGGGAGACATGAAAAACTGTTTTTT
CDR3: CASSLYGQGRHEKLFF
length: 16
J: TRBJ1-4
V: TRBV28
size: .
D: TRBD1

DNA: TGTGCCAGCAGCGACCGGACTAGCGGGAACGAGCAGTTCTTC
CDR3: CASSDRTSGNEQFF
length: 14
J: TRBJ2-1
V: TRBV2
size: once
D: TRBD2

DNA: TGTGCCAGCTCACCACCGGGGAGGGCTGGGGCCAACGTCCTGACTTTC
CDR3: CASSPPGRAGANVLTF
length: 16
J: TRBJ2-6
V: TRBV18
size: .
D: TRBD2

DNA: TGTGCCAGCAGCAGGGAGCTGAACACCGGGGAGCTGTTTTTT
CDR3: CASSRELNTGELFF
length: 14
J: TRBJ2-2
V: TRBV5-6
size: .
D: .

DNA: TGTGCCAGCAGCTTAGGGGGCCTAGGAGAGACCCAGTACTTC
CDR3: CASSLGGLGETQYF
length: 14
J: TRBJ2-5
V: TRBV7-8
size: .
D: .

DNA: TGTGCCAGCAGCACCCAGTGGGCAGCGGGAGTTGGCGAGCAGTACTTC
CDR3: CASSTQWAAGVGEQYF
length: 16
J: TRBJ2-7
V: TRBV7-3
size: .
D: TRBD2

DNA: TGTGCCAGCAGCCCAAGGACCCTAGTCGCTGAAGCTTTCTTT
CDR3: CASSPRTLVAEAFF
length: 14
J: TRBJ1-1
V: TRBV5-6
size: .
D: .